These T cell receptor beta chains were read from a single sample in a study of T-cell memory formation after mild COVID-19. Via MiXCR, TCRdb re-called the 5' RACE reads, giving one row per CDR3 protein. Among some 320,000 distinct CDR3 sequences listed, approximately 15% were seen once. The sample comprised PBMCs or a T cell subset sorted from them (not recorded which). Receptor source: a young man who had mild COVID-19 (a few samples of this study predate the infection). Cell type and time point are not known. The CDR3 runs from the conserved cysteine through the conserved F or W. D genes are given only for firm matches. The size of a clone is reported for some rows only, either as once, few or many, or as a class for expanded clones.

v_gene,d_gene,abundance,j_gene,CDR3nt,CDR3aa
TRBV12-3/TRBV12-4,-,few,TRBJ2-7,TGTGCCAGCAGTTGGCAGGGGAATGGGCGCGAGCAGTACTTC,CASSWQGNGREQYF
TRBV18,-,few,TRBJ2-7,TGTGCCAGCTCACCAGGAGGGGGCCGGAACGAGCAGTACTTC,CASSPGGGRNEQYF
TRBV20-1,-,-,TRBJ1-4,TGCAGTGCTAGCGGTCGGAGAACTTTGGGAAAACTGTTTTTT,CSASGRRTLGKLFF
TRBV5-1,-,few,TRBJ1-4,TGCGCCAGCAGCTCCCCGGGGAGGGAAAAACTGTTTTTT,CASSSPGREKLFF
TRBV13,TRBD1,few,TRBJ2-7,TGTGCCAGCAGCTTAGGACAGGGGGCATTGACTGTGCAGTACTTC,CASSLGQGALTVQYF
TRBV12-3/TRBV12-4,TRBD2,few,TRBJ2-3,TGTGCCAGCAGTCGGGGGGAAGATACGCAGTATTTT,CASSRGEDTQYF
TRBV14,TRBD1,-,TRBJ1-4,TGTGCCAGCAGCCCTGGGGGACAGCTTAATGAAAAACTGTTTTTT,CASSPGGQLNEKLFF
TRBV19,TRBD2,-,TRBJ2-2,TGTGCCAGTAGTGAACCGGGGGGGCCGGGTACCGGGGAGCTGTTTTTT,CASSEPGGPGTGELFF
TRBV7-2,-,-,TRBJ1-2,TGTGCCAGCGGAAAGAGAGAGTATGGCTACACCTTC,CASGKREYGYTF
TRBV20-1,-,-,TRBJ2-1,TGCAGGCCGACCCAGGCGAATGAGCAGTTCTTC,CRPTQANEQFF
TRBV4-3,TRBD1,-,TRBJ1-6,TGCGCCAGCAACAAAATAACCGGGACAGGGGATTCACCCCTCCACTTT,CASNKITGTGDSPLHF
TRBV20-1,-,-,TRBJ2-5,TGCAGTGCTAGAGTTCGGTGGACCCCCCAAGAGACCCAGTACTTC,CSARVRWTPQETQYF
TRBV7-3,TRBD2,many,TRBJ2-3,TGTGCCAGCAGCCCCCTTGTAGCGGGGGACACAGATACGCAGTATTTT,CASSPLVAGDTDTQYF
TRBV7-2,-,-,TRBJ1-3,TGTGCCAGCAGCCCTGGGACACTTGGAAACACCATATATTTT,CASSPGTLGNTIYF
TRBV5-1,-,few,TRBJ1-6,TGCGCCAGCAGCTTTACAGGGAGTGAATTCTCGGGTCCCCTCCACTTT,CASSFTGSEFSGPLHF
TRBV11-3,TRBD1,-,TRBJ2-1,TGTGCCAGCAGCTTAGGGGGGACAGCAAACAATGAGCAGTTCTTC,CASSLGGTANNEQFF
TRBV11-2,-,-,TRBJ2-1,TGTGCCAGCATCTTAAGGGATGGTGCGGAGAACAATGAGCAGTTCTTC,CASILRDGAENNEQFF
TRBV5-1,-,-,TRBJ1-1,TGCGCCAGCCGGATTGGGTCGGGCATGAACACTGAAGCTTTCTTT,CASRIGSGMNTEAFF
TRBV18,-,-,TRBJ2-1,TGTGCCAGCTCAGCCGGGGCGGGGAAATTCTACAATGAGCAGTTCTTC,CASSAGAGKFYNEQFF
TRBV6-4,-,many,TRBJ2-3,TGTGCCAGCAGTGACGAGGGGGGGGCCGCAGATACGCAGTATTTT,CASSDEGGAADTQYF
TRBV20-1,TRBD2,-,TRBJ2-5,TGCAGTGCTTTAGCGGGGGGGCGAGAGACCCAGTACTTC,CSALAGGRETQYF
TRBV5-1,-,many,TRBJ1-1,TGCGCCAGCAGCTTGGCCTCGGTGGGCACTGAAGCTTTCTTT,CASSLASVGTEAFF
TRBV19,TRBD2,-,TRBJ2-1,TGTGCCAGTAGTCTTCGGACTAGATCGGATGAGCAGTTCTTC,CASSLRTRSDEQFF
TRBV6-5,TRBD2,-,TRBJ2-1,TGTGCCGTGGACCCGGGGGGGGCGGGAAATGAGCAGTTCTTC,CAVDPGGAGNEQFF
TRBV25-1,-,few,TRBJ1-4,TGTGCCAGCAGTGGGTATCTGGGGATTGAAAAACTGTTTTTT,CASSGYLGIEKLFF
TRBV5-6,TRBD1,-,TRBJ1-2,TGTGCCAGCAGCCCATACGACAGGGCGGACCTTGGCTACACCTTC,CASSPYDRADLGYTF
TRBV6-1,-,few,TRBJ2-4,TGTGCCAGCACCTCTACACAGGGCAGAGAAAACATTCAGTACTTC,CASTSTQGRENIQYF
TRBV7-9,-,-,TRBJ2-1,TGTGCCAAGACGTCGGACGCATCCTACAATGAGCAGTTCTTC,CAKTSDASYNEQFF
TRBV20-1,-,-,TRBJ2-7,TGCAGTGCTAGAGCAGGGCTAGCCTACGAGCAGTACTTC,CSARAGLAYEQYF
TRBV4-3,-,-,TRBJ2-2,TGCGCCAGCAGCCAAGATCGGGCCCCGAACACCGGGGAGCTGTTTTTT,CASSQDRAPNTGELFF
TRBV7-9,-,few,TRBJ2-1,TGTGCCAGCACGACCTTAGGTGAGCAGTTCTTC,CASTTLGEQFF
TRBV19,TRBD2,-,TRBJ2-1,TGTGCCAGTAGTATAGATGGCGGGGGACTCGACAATGAGCAGTTCTTC,CASSIDGGGLDNEQFF
TRBV4-2,TRBD1,few,TRBJ2-5,TGTGCCAGCAGCCATCCCGCACAGGGGCGGGAGACCCAGTACTTC,CASSHPAQGRETQYF
TRBV7-9,TRBD2,few,TRBJ2-6,TGTGCCAGCCCTGGAAGGGAAGGGAGGGGCAGAGGAAACTCTGGGGCCAACGTCCTGACTTTC,CASPGREGRGRGNSGANVLTF
TRBV12-3/TRBV12-4,-,many,TRBJ1-3,TGTGCCAGCAGTTTTTACAGCTTTGGAAACACCATATATTTT,CASSFYSFGNTIYF
TRBV6-6,-,-,TRBJ2-3,TGTGCCAGCAGTTACTCGAAGGGCAGGGGTACGCAGTATTTT,CASSYSKGRGTQYF
TRBV27,-,few,TRBJ2-1,TGTGCCAGCAGTCGGGTCAGGGAAGAATACAATGAGCAGTTCTTC,CASSRVREEYNEQFF
TRBV29-1,-,-,TRBJ2-3,TGCAGCGTTGTTCTAGCTGAGACAGATACGCAGTATTTT,CSVVLAETDTQYF
TRBV11-2,-,-,TRBJ1-1,TGTGCCAGCAGCTTAGTTGGCGGGTTAGCTTTCTTT,CASSLVGGLAFF
TRBV9,TRBD1,-,TRBJ1-1,TGTGCCAGCAGCGCACACAGGGGAGGATGGGCTGAAGCTTTCTTT,CASSAHRGGWAEAFF
TRBV10-2,-,-,TRBJ2-3,TGCGCCAGCAGTGAGGAGAATACGCAGTATTTT,CASSEENTQYF
TRBV29-1,TRBD2,few,TRBJ2-3,TGCAGCGTTGAAAGGCAGGGAGGGTTCGTCAGGAATACGCAGTATTTT,CSVERQGGFVRNTQYF